Listed below are T cell receptor beta chains from one sample, sequenced in a study of T cell repertoires in cytomegalovirus infection. Each CDR3 protein is one row after TCRdb ran MiXCR on the reads. The data hold just under 550,000 distinct CDR3 sequences, with around a quarter observed a single time. The sample taken for sequencing was PBMCs. The receptors here all came from a human donor in good health (CMV status not recorded). Some clones in this sample may be carry-over from other donors' samples. Both conserved end residues are part of each CDR3. Each record gives: clone size, V gene, D gene, J gene, CDR3 DNA, CDR3 protein. A D gene is named only where the DNA matches it firmly. Only some rows state a clone size, as once, few, many or a class for expanded clones.

clone_size: NA; v_call: TRBV6-2/TRBV6-3; d_call: NA; j_call: TRBJ1-5; cdr3_nt: TGTGCCAGCAGAGAAGGGGCGCCGAGCAATCAGCCCCAGCATTTT; cdr3_aa: CASREGAPSNQPQHF
clone_size: NA; v_call: TRBV6-6; d_call: NA; j_call: TRBJ2-7; cdr3_nt: TGTGCCAGCAGCCAACAGGGTCGGAGTTCCTACGAGCAGTACTTC; cdr3_aa: CASSQQGRSSYEQYF
clone_size: NA; v_call: TRBV12-3/TRBV12-4; d_call: NA; j_call: TRBJ2-5; cdr3_nt: TGTGCCAGCAGTCCCCCGGGGAGGCAAGAGACCCAGTACTTC; cdr3_aa: CASSPPGRQETQYF
clone_size: NA; v_call: TRBV6-4; d_call: TRBD1; j_call: TRBJ1-2; cdr3_nt: TGTGCCAGCAGGGGACAGGGGAACTATGGCTACACCTTC; cdr3_aa: CASRGQGNYGYTF
clone_size: few; v_call: TRBV7-9; d_call: TRBD2; j_call: TRBJ2-1; cdr3_nt: TGTGCCAGCAGCTTAGCTGCACTAGCGGGAGGTGAGCAGTTCTTC; cdr3_aa: CASSLAALAGGEQFF
clone_size: NA; v_call: TRBV6-5; d_call: TRBD2; j_call: TRBJ2-2; cdr3_nt: TGTGCCAGCAGGCAGACTAGCGGCACGAACACCGGGGAGCTGTTTTTT; cdr3_aa: CASRQTSGTNTGELFF
clone_size: many; v_call: TRBV7-3; d_call: NA; j_call: TRBJ2-7; cdr3_nt: TGTGCCAGCAGCCAGACTGGCTACGAGCAGTACTTC; cdr3_aa: CASSQTGYEQYF
clone_size: NA; v_call: TRBV5-5; d_call: NA; j_call: TRBJ1-2; cdr3_nt: TGTGCCAGCAGCTTGGTTACAGGGCAAGGAGGCTACACCTTC; cdr3_aa: CASSLVTGQGGYTF
clone_size: few; v_call: TRBV5-1; d_call: NA; j_call: TRBJ1-4; cdr3_nt: TGCGCCAGCAGCTCAGGGGATTTGGATGAAAAACTGTTTTTT; cdr3_aa: CASSSGDLDEKLFF
clone_size: NA; v_call: TRBV20-1; d_call: NA; j_call: TRBJ1-5; cdr3_nt: TGCAGTGCTAGCCCCGGGACACCCAATCAGCCCCAGCATTTT; cdr3_aa: CSASPGTPNQPQHF
clone_size: NA; v_call: TRBV9; d_call: NA; j_call: TRBJ2-1; cdr3_nt: TGTGCCAGCAGCCCCATCTCTAGCTCCTACAATGAGCAGTTCTTC; cdr3_aa: CASSPISSSYNEQFF
clone_size: NA; v_call: TRBV20-1; d_call: NA; j_call: TRBJ1-4; cdr3_nt: TGCAGTGCTAGAGGGGAAGCAGGCGAAAAACTGTTTTTT; cdr3_aa: CSARGEAGEKLFF
clone_size: few; v_call: TRBV6-1; d_call: NA; j_call: TRBJ1-2; cdr3_nt: TGTGCCAGCATCGGTCGGATACGGGGGGCGGACTATGGCTACACCTTC; cdr3_aa: CASIGRIRGADYGYTF
clone_size: NA; v_call: TRBV4-3; d_call: TRBD1; j_call: TRBJ1-1; cdr3_nt: TGCGCCAGCAGTTACGAAATGACAGGGGGCACTGAAGCTTTCTTT; cdr3_aa: CASSYEMTGGTEAFF
clone_size: NA; v_call: TRBV6-2/TRBV6-3; d_call: NA; j_call: TRBJ2-1; cdr3_nt: TGTGCCAGCAGTTCCCATAACTCCTACAATGAGCAGTTCTTC; cdr3_aa: CASSSHNSYNEQFF
clone_size: many; v_call: TRBV7-9; d_call: TRBD1; j_call: TRBJ1-1; cdr3_nt: TGTGCCAGCAGCTCTCAATCACAGGGGGCATCTGAAGCTTTCTTT; cdr3_aa: CASSSQSQGASEAFF
clone_size: few; v_call: TRBV2; d_call: NA; j_call: TRBJ2-5; cdr3_nt: TGTGCCAGCAGTGAAGTGAGGGGACAACAAGAGACCCAGTACTTC; cdr3_aa: CASSEVRGQQETQYF
clone_size: many; v_call: TRBV7-3; d_call: NA; j_call: TRBJ2-7; cdr3_nt: TGTGCCAGCAGCCCAGCCCACTATCCGGACCCCTACGAGCAGTACTTC; cdr3_aa: CASSPAHYPDPYEQYF
clone_size: many; v_call: TRBV7-2; d_call: NA; j_call: TRBJ1-3; cdr3_nt: TGTGCCAGCAGCCCCTGGCATGAAGGAAACACCATATATTTT; cdr3_aa: CASSPWHEGNTIYF
clone_size: NA; v_call: TRBV7-2; d_call: TRBD2; j_call: TRBJ2-2; cdr3_nt: TGTGCCAGCAGCCAAGGGGGAGCGGGAGGTACCGGGGAGCTGTTTTTT; cdr3_aa: CASSQGGAGGTGELFF
clone_size: NA; v_call: TRBV5-1; d_call: TRBD2; j_call: TRBJ2-7; cdr3_nt: TGCGCCAGCAGCGGAGCGGGAGCCACCTACGAGCAGTACTTC; cdr3_aa: CASSGAGATYEQYF
clone_size: many; v_call: TRBV7-6; d_call: NA; j_call: TRBJ2-1; cdr3_nt: TGTGCCAGCAGCTTAGATGGGACCTCCCGTCGGAGGAATGAGCAGTTCTTC; cdr3_aa: CASSLDGTSRRRNEQFF
clone_size: NA; v_call: TRBV12-3/TRBV12-4; d_call: NA; j_call: TRBJ2-7; cdr3_nt: TGTGCCAGCAGTTTGTTCCACTACGAGCAGTACTTC; cdr3_aa: CASSLFHYEQYF
clone_size: NA; v_call: TRBV6-2/TRBV6-3; d_call: NA; j_call: TRBJ2-3; cdr3_nt: TGTGCCAGCAAACACGAAGTCAGGGGAGATACGCAGTATTTT; cdr3_aa: CASKHEVRGDTQYF
clone_size: few; v_call: TRBV7-9; d_call: NA; j_call: TRBJ2-4; cdr3_nt: TGTGCCAGCAGCTTGGAGGCAAACATTCAGTACTTC; cdr3_aa: CASSLEANIQYF
clone_size: NA; v_call: TRBV29-1; d_call: TRBD1; j_call: TRBJ1-1; cdr3_nt: TGCAGCGGTGGAGGGGGCGCATTGGTGACTGAAGCTTTCTTT; cdr3_aa: CSGGGGALVTEAFF
clone_size: few; v_call: TRBV29-1; d_call: TRBD2; j_call: TRBJ2-7; cdr3_nt: TGCAGCGTTGAACTGCGACAGGGGCTGGGACTAGCGGGAACCCCTCTGGCCTACGAGCAGTACTTC; cdr3_aa: CSVELRQGLGLAGTPLAYEQYF
clone_size: NA; v_call: TRBV19; d_call: NA; j_call: TRBJ1-2; cdr3_nt: TGTGCCACGCCCAGCTATTCTAACTATGGCTACACCTTC; cdr3_aa: CATPSYSNYGYTF
clone_size: few; v_call: TRBV5-6; d_call: TRBD1; j_call: TRBJ2-3; cdr3_nt: TGTGCCAGCAGAGAGATCCGGGGACAGGGCACAGATACGCAGTATTTT; cdr3_aa: CASREIRGQGTDTQYF
clone_size: NA; v_call: TRBV10-3; d_call: TRBD1; j_call: TRBJ2-1; cdr3_nt: TGTGCCATCATCACGGACAGGGGAGATGAGCAGTTCTTC; cdr3_aa: CAIITDRGDEQFF
clone_size: few; v_call: TRBV6-2/TRBV6-3; d_call: TRBD2; j_call: TRBJ2-1; cdr3_nt: TGTGCCAGCAGTTATGGTTCTAGCGGGAGTGCCTACAATGAGCAGTTCTTC; cdr3_aa: CASSYGSSGSAYNEQFF
clone_size: NA; v_call: TRBV2; d_call: TRBD1; j_call: TRBJ2-3; cdr3_nt: TGTGCCAGCAGTGCAGACAGGGCCGACTTCACAGATACGCAGTATTTT; cdr3_aa: CASSADRADFTDTQYF
clone_size: NA; v_call: TRBV20-1; d_call: TRBD2; j_call: TRBJ2-3; cdr3_nt: TGCAGTGCTTCAGGACTAGCGGGGGCCACGCAGTATTTT; cdr3_aa: CSASGLAGATQYF
clone_size: many; v_call: TRBV6-5; d_call: NA; j_call: TRBJ1-2; cdr3_nt: TGTGCCAGCAGTTACTCGATGCTGGGCTTTAACTATGGCTACACCTTC; cdr3_aa: CASSYSMLGFNYGYTF
clone_size: NA; v_call: TRBV6-5; d_call: TRBD2; j_call: TRBJ2-1; cdr3_nt: TGTGCCAGCAGTTTCCGATTAGCGGGGAGCTCCTACAATGAGCAGTTCTTC; cdr3_aa: CASSFRLAGSSYNEQFF
clone_size: NA; v_call: TRBV2; d_call: TRBD2; j_call: TRBJ2-1; cdr3_nt: TGTGCCACCGGGAGGATGAGCTCCTACAATGAGCAGTTCTTC; cdr3_aa: CATGRMSSYNEQFF
clone_size: NA; v_call: TRBV15; d_call: NA; j_call: TRBJ2-5; cdr3_nt: TGTGCCACCAGCAGAGATTGGGGGAATCAAGAGACCCAGTACTTC; cdr3_aa: CATSRDWGNQETQYF
clone_size: NA; v_call: TRBV6-2/TRBV6-3; d_call: NA; j_call: TRBJ2-3; cdr3_nt: TGTGCCAGCAGTTCCGAAGGACTCGTCCTTACACAAGATACGCAGTATTTT; cdr3_aa: CASSSEGLVLTQDTQYF
clone_size: many; v_call: TRBV6-1; d_call: TRBD1; j_call: TRBJ2-2; cdr3_nt: TGTGCCAGCAGCCCCGGGACAGGGGGCGCGAACACCGGGGAGCTGTTTTTT; cdr3_aa: CASSPGTGGANTGELFF
clone_size: NA; v_call: TRBV18; d_call: NA; j_call: TRBJ1-3; cdr3_nt: TGTGCCAGCTCACCACTTGGGGGGCCAAGCTCTGGAAACACCATATATTTT; cdr3_aa: CASSPLGGPSSGNTIYF
clone_size: NA; v_call: TRBV6-6; d_call: NA; j_call: TRBJ2-5; cdr3_nt: TGTGCCAGCAGTTACTGGGGGCGGGAGACCCAGTACTTC; cdr3_aa: CASSYWGRETQYF
clone_size: few; v_call: TRBV20-1; d_call: NA; j_call: TRBJ2-4; cdr3_nt: TGCAGTGCTCCTGACTTGGCGTCCAAAAACATTCAGTACTTC; cdr3_aa: CSAPDLASKNIQYF
clone_size: few; v_call: TRBV7-9; d_call: NA; j_call: TRBJ1-2; cdr3_nt: TGTGCCAGCAGCTTATTTATAGATGGCTACACCTTC; cdr3_aa: CASSLFIDGYTF
clone_size: many; v_call: TRBV6-2/TRBV6-3; d_call: NA; j_call: TRBJ1-6; cdr3_nt: TGTGCCAGCAGTTCGGAAGAATCCTATAATTCACCCCTCCACTTT; cdr3_aa: CASSSEESYNSPLHF
clone_size: many; v_call: TRBV7-2; d_call: TRBD2; j_call: TRBJ2-5; cdr3_nt: TGTGCCAGCAGCGGGACTAGCGGGATGAGGGAGACCCAGTACTTC; cdr3_aa: CASSGTSGMRETQYF